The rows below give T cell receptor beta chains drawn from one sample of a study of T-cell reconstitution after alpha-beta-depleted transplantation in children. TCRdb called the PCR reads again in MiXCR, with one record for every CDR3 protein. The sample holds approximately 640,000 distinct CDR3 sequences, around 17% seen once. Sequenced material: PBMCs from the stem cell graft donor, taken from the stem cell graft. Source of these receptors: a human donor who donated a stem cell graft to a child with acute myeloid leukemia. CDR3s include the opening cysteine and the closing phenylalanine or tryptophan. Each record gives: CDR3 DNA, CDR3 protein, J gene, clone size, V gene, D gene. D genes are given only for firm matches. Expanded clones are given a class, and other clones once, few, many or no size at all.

TGTGCCACCAGTGATCACAATTCCGGCCCCCGAAATGAGCAGTTCTTC | CATSDHNSGPRNEQFF | TRBJ2-1 | few | TRBV24-1 | .
TGTGCCAGCAGTTTTGACTCGGGGGCTGGGACCCAGTACTTC | CASSFDSGAGTQYF | TRBJ2-5 | many | TRBV12-3/TRBV12-4 | .
TGCGCCAGCACCCAAGATCAAGCGAAATCGTATGGCTACACCTTC | CASTQDQAKSYGYTF | TRBJ1-2 | few | TRBV4-1 | .
TGTGCCAGCAGCGAAACGGGACAGGTTAATCAGCCCCAGCATTTT | CASSETGQVNQPQHF | TRBJ1-5 | few | TRBV7-2 | TRBD1
TGTGCCATCGGCGGCCTAGCGGGGAGCACAGATACGCAGTATTTT | CAIGGLAGSTDTQYF | TRBJ2-3 | many | TRBV10-3 | TRBD2
TGCGCCAGCAGCCAAGAAGGTCCACAGCGATATAGCACAGATACGCAGTATTTT | CASSQEGPQRYSTDTQYF | TRBJ2-3 | . | TRBV4-1 | .
TGTGCCAGCAGTCAACTCGGACGGGACTTGAACACTGAAGCTTTCTTT | CASSQLGRDLNTEAFF | TRBJ1-1 | many | TRBV12-3/TRBV12-4 | .
TGCAGTGCTCCGCCGACGGAGACTAGCACAGATACGCAGTATTTT | CSAPPTETSTDTQYF | TRBJ2-3 | few | TRBV20-1 | .
TGCGCCAGCAGCTCTGCGGGGCTCGGGGACATTCAGTACTTC | CASSSAGLGDIQYF | TRBJ2-4 | many | TRBV5-1 | .
TGTGCCAGCAGCATGACAGGATCTGAAGCTTTCTTT | CASSMTGSEAFF | TRBJ1-1 | few | TRBV3-1 | .
TGCAGTGCTACCAATTACAGGGACGAAAAAGATACGCAGTATTTT | CSATNYRDEKDTQYF | TRBJ2-3 | many | TRBV20-1 | .
TGTGCCAGCAGATCCCGGGGGGATCAGCCCCAGCATTTT | CASRSRGDQPQHF | TRBJ1-5 | . | TRBV6-1 | .
TGTGCCAGCAGCTTACCTAGCGGGAATTACAATGAGCAGTTCTTC | CASSLPSGNYNEQFF | TRBJ2-1 | few | TRBV7-2 | TRBD2
TGTGCCATCAGCTCCCTCCAGGACAGGGTGGACTATGGCTACACCTTC | CAISSLQDRVDYGYTF | TRBJ1-2 | many | TRBV10-3 | TRBD1
TGTGCCAGCAGTTGGACTAGCCCAGAGACCCAGTACTTC | CASSWTSPETQYF | TRBJ2-5 | . | TRBV28 | TRBD2
TGTGCCAGCAGCTTACTTGGGCGGGGACGCACCGGGGAGCTGTTTTTT | CASSLLGRGRTGELFF | TRBJ2-2 | few | TRBV7-2 | .
TGTGCCACCAGTGACCCTGACAGGGCAATCTACAATGAGCAGTTCTTC | CATSDPDRAIYNEQFF | TRBJ2-1 | many | TRBV24-1 | TRBD1
TGTGCCAGCATTTTCGCGGCAGGGAGTGGGAACAATCAGCCCCAGCATTTT | CASIFAAGSGNNQPQHF | TRBJ1-5 | . | TRBV28 | .
TGCAGTGCTAGCGGACCGAACACCGGGGAGCTGTTTTTT | CSASGPNTGELFF | TRBJ2-2 | . | TRBV20-1 | .
TGTGCCACCAGTGATCCACGTCGGACAGGGGGTGGGTTGTCACCCCTCCACTTT | CATSDPRRTGGGLSPLHF | TRBJ1-6 | many | TRBV24-1 | TRBD1
TGCAGTGCTGCACGACTCGTAGCGGGGCTCACCTATACGCAGTATTTT | CSAARLVAGLTYTQYF | TRBJ2-3 | many | TRBV20-1 | TRBD2
TGTGCCAGCAGTCCCACGGCGGGGGGCAGTAGAACCGGGGAGCTGTTTTTT | CASSPTAGGSRTGELFF | TRBJ2-2 | . | TRBV5-4 | TRBD2
TGCAGTGCTAGAGAAAGCGGGGCTCTCACAGATACGCAGTATTTT | CSARESGALTDTQYF | TRBJ2-3 | many | TRBV20-1 | TRBD2
TGTGCTAGTGGTTGGGGGACAGCAAATAGCAATCAGCCCCAGCATTTT | CASGWGTANSNQPQHF | TRBJ1-5 | few | TRBV12-5 | TRBD1
TGCAGTGTTGGGGGAATGGCAGGTTACAATGAGCAGTTCTTC | CSVGGMAGYNEQFF | TRBJ2-1 | many | TRBV20-1 | .
TGTGCCAGCAGCTTAGCCGACAGGGACACCGGGGAGCTGTTTTTT | CASSLADRDTGELFF | TRBJ2-2 | many | TRBV7-9 | TRBD1
TGTGCCAGCAGCTTAGAGGGACAGGGAACCCAGCCCCAGCATTTT | CASSLEGQGTQPQHF | TRBJ1-5 | many | TRBV7-2 | TRBD1
TGTGCCAGCAGTTTCACAGACCATATGAACACTGAAGCTTTCTTT | CASSFTDHMNTEAFF | TRBJ1-1 | . | TRBV28 | .
TGTGCCAGCAGCTTGGGGGCCTTGACAGGGGGCGTTATTTATGAGCAGTTCTTC | CASSLGALTGGVIYEQFF | TRBJ2-1 | . | TRBV7-7 | TRBD1